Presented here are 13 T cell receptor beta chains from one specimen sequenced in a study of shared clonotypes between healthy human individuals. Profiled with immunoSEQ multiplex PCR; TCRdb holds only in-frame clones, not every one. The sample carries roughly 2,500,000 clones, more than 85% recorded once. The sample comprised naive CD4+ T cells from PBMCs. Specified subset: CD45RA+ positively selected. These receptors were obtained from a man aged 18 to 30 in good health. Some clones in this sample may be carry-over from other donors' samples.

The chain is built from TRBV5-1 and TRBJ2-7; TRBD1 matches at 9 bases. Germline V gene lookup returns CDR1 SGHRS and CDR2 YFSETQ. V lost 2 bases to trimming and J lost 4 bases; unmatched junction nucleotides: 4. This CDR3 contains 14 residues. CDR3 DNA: TGCGCCAGCAGCTTCTCGGACAGGGGATACGAGCAGTACTTC. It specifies CASSFSDRGYEQYF. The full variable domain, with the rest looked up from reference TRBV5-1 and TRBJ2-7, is KAGVTQTPRYLIKTRGQQVTLSCSPISGHRSVSWYQQTPGQGLQFLFEYFSETQRNKGNFPGRFSGRQFSNSRSEMNVSTLELGDSALYLCASSFSDRGYEQYFGPGTRLTVT.

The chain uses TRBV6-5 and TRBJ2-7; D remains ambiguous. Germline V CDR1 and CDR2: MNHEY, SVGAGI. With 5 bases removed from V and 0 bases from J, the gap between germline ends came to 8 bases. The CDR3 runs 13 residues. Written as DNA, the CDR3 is TGTGCCAGCAGTCCCCCCAGCTCCTACGAGCAGTACTTC. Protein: CASSPPSSYEQYF.

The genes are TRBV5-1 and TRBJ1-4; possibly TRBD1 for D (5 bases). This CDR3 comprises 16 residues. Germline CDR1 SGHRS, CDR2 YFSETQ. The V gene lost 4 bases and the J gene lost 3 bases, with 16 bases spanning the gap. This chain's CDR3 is CASSPGLHEANEKLFF. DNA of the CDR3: TGCGCCAGCAGCCCGGGACTACATGAGGCTAATGAAAAACTGTTTTTT. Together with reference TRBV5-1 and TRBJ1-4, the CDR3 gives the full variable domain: KAGVTQTPRYLIKTRGQQVTLSCSPISGHRSVSWYQQTPGQGLQFLFEYFSETQRNKGNFPGRFSGRQFSNSRSEMNVSTLELGDSALYLCASSPGLHEANEKLFFGSGTQLSVL.

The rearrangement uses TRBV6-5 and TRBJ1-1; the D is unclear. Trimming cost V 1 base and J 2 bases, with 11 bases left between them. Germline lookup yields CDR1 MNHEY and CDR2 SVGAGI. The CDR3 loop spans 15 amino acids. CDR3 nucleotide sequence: TGTGCCAGCAGTTACTTTGCCAGGCTCAACACTGAAGCTTTCTTT. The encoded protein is CASSYFARLNTEAFF.

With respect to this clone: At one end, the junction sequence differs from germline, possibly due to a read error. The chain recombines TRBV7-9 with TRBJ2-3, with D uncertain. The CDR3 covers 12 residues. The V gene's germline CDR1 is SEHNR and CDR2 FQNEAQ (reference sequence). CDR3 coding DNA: TGTGCCAGCAGCATAGCTGGGGATACGCAGTATTTT. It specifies CASSIAGDTQYF.

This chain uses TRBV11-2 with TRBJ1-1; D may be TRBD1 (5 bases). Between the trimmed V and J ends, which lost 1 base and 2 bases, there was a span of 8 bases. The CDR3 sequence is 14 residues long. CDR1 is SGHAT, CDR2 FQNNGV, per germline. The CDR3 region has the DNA TGTGCCAGCAGCTTAGTGACAGCTAACACTGAAGCTTTCTTT. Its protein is CASSLVTANTEAFF.

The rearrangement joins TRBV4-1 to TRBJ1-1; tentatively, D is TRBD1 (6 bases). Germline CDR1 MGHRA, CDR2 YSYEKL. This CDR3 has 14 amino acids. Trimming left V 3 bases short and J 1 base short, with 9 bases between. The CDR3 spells CASSQGHTNTEAFF. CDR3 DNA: TGCGCCAGCAGCCAGGGACACACGAACACTGAAGCTTTCTTT.

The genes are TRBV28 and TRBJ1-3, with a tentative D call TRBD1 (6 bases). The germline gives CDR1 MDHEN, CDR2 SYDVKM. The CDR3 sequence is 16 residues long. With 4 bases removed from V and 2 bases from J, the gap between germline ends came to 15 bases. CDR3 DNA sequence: TGTGCCAGCAGTTCACCCGGGGGCCGAACTGGAAACACCATATATTTT. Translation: CASSSPGGRTGNTIYF.

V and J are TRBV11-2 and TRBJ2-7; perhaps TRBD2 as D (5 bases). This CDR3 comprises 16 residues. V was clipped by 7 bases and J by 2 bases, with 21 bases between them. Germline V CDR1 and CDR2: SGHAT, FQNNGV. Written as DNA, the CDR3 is TGTGCCAGCACCCCCTCGGCGGGTGAATTTACCTACGAGCAGTACTTC. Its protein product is CASTPSAGEFTYEQYF.

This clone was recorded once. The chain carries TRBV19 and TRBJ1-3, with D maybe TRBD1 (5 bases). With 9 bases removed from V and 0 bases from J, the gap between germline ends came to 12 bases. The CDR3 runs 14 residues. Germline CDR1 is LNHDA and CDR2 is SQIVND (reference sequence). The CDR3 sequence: CASVSGGSGNTIYF. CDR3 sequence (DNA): TGTGCCAGCGTTTCTGGGGGCTCTGGAAACACCATATATTTT.

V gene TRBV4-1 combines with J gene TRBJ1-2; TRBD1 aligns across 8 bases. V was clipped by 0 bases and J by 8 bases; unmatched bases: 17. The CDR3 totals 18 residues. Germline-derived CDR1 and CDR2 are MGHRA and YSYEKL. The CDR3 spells CASSQDARTGGHRDGYTF. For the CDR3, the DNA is TGCGCCAGCAGCCAAGATGCGAGAACAGGGGGGCACCGGGACGGCTACACCTTC.

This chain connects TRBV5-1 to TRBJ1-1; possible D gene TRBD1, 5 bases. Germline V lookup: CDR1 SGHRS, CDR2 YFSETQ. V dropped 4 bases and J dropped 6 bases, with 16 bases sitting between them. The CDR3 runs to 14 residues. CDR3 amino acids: CASSKDTDRPEAFF. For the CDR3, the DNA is TGCGCCAGCAGCAAGGACACCGACCGTCCTGAAGCTTTCTTT.

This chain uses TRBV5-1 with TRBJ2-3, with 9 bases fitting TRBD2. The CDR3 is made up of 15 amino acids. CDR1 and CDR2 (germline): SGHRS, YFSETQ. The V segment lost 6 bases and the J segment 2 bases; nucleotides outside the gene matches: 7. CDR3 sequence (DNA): TGCGCCAGCACCCGACTAGCGGCGACCACAGATACGCAGTATTTT. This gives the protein CASTRLAATTDTQYF.